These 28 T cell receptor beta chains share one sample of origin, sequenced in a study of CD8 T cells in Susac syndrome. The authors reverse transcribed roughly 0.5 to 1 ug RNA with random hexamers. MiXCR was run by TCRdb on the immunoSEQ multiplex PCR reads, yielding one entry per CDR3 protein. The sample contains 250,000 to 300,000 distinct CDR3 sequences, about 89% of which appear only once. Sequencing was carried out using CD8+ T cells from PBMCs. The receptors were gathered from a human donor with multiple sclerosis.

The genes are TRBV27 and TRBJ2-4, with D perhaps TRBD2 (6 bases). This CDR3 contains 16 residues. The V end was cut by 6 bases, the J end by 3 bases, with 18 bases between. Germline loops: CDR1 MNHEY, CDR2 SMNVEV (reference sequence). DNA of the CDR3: TGTGCCAGCAGCCGTGGGGGATACGGGGGCAAAAACATTCAGTACTTC. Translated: CASSRGGYGGKNIQYF.

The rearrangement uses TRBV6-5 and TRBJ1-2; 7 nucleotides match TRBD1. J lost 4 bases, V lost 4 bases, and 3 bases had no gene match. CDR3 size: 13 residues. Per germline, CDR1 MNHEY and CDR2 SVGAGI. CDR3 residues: CASSFWDSYGYTF. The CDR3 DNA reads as TGTGCCAGCAGTTTTTGGGACAGCTATGGCTACACCTTC.

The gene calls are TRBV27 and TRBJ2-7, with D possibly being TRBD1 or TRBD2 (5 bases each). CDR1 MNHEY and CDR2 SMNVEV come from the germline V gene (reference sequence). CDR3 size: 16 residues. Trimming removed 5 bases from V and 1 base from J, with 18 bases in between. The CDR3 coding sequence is TGTGCCAGCAGTCTTCAGCTAGGGGAGAGATCCTACGAGCAGTACTTC. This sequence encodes CASSLQLGERSYEQYF.

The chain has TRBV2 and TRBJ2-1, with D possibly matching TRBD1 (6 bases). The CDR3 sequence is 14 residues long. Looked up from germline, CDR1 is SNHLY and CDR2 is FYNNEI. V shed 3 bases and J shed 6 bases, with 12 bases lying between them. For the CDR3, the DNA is TGTGCCAGCAGTGAGTACGTACAGGGCAATGAGCAGTTCTTC. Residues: CASSEYVQGNEQFF.

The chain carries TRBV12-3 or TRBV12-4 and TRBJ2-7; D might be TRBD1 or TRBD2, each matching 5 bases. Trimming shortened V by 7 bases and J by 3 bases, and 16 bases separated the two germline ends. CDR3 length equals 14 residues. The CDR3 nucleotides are TGTGCCAGCAAGCTCGGGACCGAATTCTACGAGCAGTACTTC. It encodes CASKLGTEFYEQYF.

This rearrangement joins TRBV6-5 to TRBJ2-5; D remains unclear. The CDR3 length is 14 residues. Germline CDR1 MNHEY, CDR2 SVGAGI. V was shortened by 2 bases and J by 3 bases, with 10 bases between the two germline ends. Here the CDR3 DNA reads TGTGCCAGCAGTTACATCTTTGGGGAAGAGACCCAGTACTTC. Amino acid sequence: CASSYIFGEETQYF.

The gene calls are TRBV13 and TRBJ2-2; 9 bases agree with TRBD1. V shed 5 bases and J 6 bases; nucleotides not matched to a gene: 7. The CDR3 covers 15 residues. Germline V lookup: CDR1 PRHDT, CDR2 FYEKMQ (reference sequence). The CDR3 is CASSRPGQGAGELFF. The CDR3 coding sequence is TGTGCCAGCAGCCGTCCGGGACAGGGCGCCGGGGAGCTGTTTTTT.

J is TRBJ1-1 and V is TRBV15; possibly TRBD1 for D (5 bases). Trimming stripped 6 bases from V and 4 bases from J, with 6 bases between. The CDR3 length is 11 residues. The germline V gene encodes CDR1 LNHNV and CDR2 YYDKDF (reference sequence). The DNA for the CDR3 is TGTGCCACCAGTCAGGGCACTGAAGCTTTCTTT. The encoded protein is CATSQGTEAFF.

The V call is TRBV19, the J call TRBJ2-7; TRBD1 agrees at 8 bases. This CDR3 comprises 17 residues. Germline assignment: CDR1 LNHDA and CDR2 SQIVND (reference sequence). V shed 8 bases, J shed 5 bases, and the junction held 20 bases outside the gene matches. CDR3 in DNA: TGTGCCAGTTCGTCGTACCTCACAGGGGGAATCGGAAACGAGCAGTACTTC. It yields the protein CASSSYLTGGIGNEQYF.

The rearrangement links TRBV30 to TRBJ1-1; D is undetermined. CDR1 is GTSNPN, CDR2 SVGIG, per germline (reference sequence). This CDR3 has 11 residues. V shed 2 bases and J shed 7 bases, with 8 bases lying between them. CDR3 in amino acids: CAWSPTVEAFF. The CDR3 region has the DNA TGTGCCTGGAGTCCGACTGTTGAAGCTTTCTTT.

CDR3 coding DNA: TGTGCCAGCAGTTTACTGGGGCAGGGAAACACTGAAGCTTTCTTT. It encodes CASSLLGQGNTEAFF. The rearrangement joins TRBV27 to TRBJ1-1; maybe TRBD1 (5 bases). Between the trimmed V and J ends, which lost 2 bases and 2 bases, there was a span of 12 bases. Germline V gene data show CDR1 as MNHEY and CDR2 as SMNVEV (reference sequence). The CDR3 sequence is 15 residues long.

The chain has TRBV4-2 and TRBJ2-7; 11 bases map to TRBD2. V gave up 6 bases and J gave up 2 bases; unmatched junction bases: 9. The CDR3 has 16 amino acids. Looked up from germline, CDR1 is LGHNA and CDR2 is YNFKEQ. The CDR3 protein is CASSPQTSGIAYEQYF. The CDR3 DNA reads TGTGCCAGCAGTCCACAGACTAGCGGGATCGCCTACGAGCAGTACTTC.

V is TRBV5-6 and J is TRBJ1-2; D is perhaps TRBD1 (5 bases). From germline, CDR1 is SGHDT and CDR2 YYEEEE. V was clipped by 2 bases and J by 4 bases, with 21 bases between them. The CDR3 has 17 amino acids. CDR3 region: CASSFGTRTPNAYGYTF. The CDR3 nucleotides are TGTGCCAGCAGCTTCGGAACGAGGACACCGAACGCCTATGGCTACACCTTC.

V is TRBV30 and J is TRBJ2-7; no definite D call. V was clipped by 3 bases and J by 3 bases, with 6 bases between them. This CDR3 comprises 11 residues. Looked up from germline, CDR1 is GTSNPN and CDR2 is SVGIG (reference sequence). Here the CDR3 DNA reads TGTGCCTGGAGGGATTACTACGAGCAGTACTTC. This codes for CAWRDYYEQYF.

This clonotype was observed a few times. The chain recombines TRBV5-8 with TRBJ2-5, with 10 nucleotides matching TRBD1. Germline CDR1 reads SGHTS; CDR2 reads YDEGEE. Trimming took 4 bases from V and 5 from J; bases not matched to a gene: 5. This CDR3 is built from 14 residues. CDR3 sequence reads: CASSPTGGRETQYF. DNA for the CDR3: TGTGCCAGCAGCCCGACAGGGGGCCGGGAGACCCAGTACTTC.

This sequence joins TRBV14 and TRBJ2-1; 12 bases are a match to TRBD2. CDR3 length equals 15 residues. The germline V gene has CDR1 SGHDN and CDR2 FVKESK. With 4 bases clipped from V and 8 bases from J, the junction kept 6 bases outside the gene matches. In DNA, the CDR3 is TGTGCCAGCAGCCCCCTAGCGGGAGGGCCTCATGAGCAGTTCTTC. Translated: CASSPLAGGPHEQFF. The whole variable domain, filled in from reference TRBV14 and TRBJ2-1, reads EAGVTQFPSHSVIEKGQTVTLRCDPISGHDNLYWYRRVMGKEIKFLLHFVKESKQDESGMPNNRFLAERTGGTYSTLKVQPAELEDSGVYFCASSPLAGGPHEQFFGPGTRLTVL.

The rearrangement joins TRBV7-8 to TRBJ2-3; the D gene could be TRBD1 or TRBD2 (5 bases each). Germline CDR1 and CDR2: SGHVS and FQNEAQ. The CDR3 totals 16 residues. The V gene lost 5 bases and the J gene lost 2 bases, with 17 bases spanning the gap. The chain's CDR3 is CASSPSPGPVTDTQYF. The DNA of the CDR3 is TGTGCCAGCAGCCCTTCGCCGGGGCCCGTCACAGATACGCAGTATTTT. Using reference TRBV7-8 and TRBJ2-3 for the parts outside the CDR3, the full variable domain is GAGVSQSPRYKVAKRGQDVALRCDPISGHVSLFWYQQALGQGPEFLTYFQNEAQLDKSGLPSDRFFAERPEGSVSTLKIQRTQQEDSAVYLCASSPSPGPVTDTQYFGPGTRLTVL.

This chain's CDR3 is CASSFSGQGRTGELFF. For the CDR3, the DNA is TGTGCCAGCAGCTTCTCTGGACAGGGACGGACCGGGGAGCTGTTTTTT. The chain joins TRBV5-6 to TRBJ2-2, with 8 bases matching TRBD1. Trimming removed 2 bases from V and 5 bases from J; junction bases left unmatched: 8. This CDR3 region has 16 residues. The germline V gene encodes CDR1 SGHDT and CDR2 YYEEEE.

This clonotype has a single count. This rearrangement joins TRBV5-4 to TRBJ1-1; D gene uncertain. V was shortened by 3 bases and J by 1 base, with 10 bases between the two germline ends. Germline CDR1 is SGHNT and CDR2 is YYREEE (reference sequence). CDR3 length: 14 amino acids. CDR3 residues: CASSSTDSNTEAFF. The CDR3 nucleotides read TGTGCCAGCAGCTCCACTGATTCGAACACTGAAGCTTTCTTT. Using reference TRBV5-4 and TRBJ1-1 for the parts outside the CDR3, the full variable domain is ETGVTQSPTHLIKTRGQQVTLRCSSQSGHNTVSWYQQALGQGPQFIFQYYREEENGRGNFPPRFSGLQFPNYSSELNVNALELDDSALYLCASSSTDSNTEAFFGQGTRLTVV.

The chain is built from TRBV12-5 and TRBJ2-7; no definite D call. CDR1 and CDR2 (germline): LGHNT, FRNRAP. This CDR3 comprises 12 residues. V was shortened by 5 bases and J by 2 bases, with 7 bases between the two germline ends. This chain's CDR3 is CASGPGTYEQYF. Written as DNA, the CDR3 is TGTGCTAGTGGTCCCGGAACCTACGAGCAGTACTTC. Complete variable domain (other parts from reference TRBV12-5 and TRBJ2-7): DARVTQTPRHKVTEMGQEVTMRCQPILGHNTVFWYRQTMMQGLELLAYFRNRAPLDDSGMPKDRFSAEMPDATLATLKIQPSEPRDSAVYFCASGPGTYEQYFGPGTRLTVT.

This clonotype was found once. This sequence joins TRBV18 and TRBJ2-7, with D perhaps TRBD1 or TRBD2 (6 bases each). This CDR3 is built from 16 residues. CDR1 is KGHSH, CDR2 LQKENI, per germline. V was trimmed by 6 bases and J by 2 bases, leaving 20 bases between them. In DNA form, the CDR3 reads TGTGCCAGCTCCCTCAGCGGACAGCGGGTAGCCTACGAGCAGTACTTC. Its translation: CASSLSGQRVAYEQYF.

Written as DNA, the CDR3 is TGTGCCAGCAGCGTAGGAGGGACAGGGGTGAGCTCCTACGAGCAGTACTTC. It is translated as CASSVGGTGVSSYEQYF. The chain uses TRBV9 and TRBJ2-7, with 10 bases that match TRBD1. V shed 0 bases, J shed 0 bases, and the junction held 6 bases outside the gene matches. Germline lookup yields CDR1 SGDLS and CDR2 YYNGEE. This CDR3 comprises 17 residues.

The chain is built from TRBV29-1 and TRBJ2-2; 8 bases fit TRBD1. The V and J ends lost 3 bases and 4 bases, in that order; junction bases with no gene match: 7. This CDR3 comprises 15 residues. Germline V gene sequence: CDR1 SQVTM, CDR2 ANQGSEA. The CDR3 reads CSVELDRVGTGELFF. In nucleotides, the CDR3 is TGCAGCGTTGAGCTGGACAGGGTTGGCACCGGGGAGCTGTTTTTT.

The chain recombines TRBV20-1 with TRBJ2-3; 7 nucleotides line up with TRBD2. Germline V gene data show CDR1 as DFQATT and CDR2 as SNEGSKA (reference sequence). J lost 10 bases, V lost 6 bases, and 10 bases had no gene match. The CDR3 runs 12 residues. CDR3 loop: CSALGGGLAQYF. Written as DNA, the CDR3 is TGCAGTGCCCTGGGGGGAGGGCTGGCGCAGTATTTT.

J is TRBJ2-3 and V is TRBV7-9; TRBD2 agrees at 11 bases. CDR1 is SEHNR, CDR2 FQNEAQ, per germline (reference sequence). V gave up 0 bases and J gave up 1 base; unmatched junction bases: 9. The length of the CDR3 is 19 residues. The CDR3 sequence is CASSLAWKGTSGRTDTQYF. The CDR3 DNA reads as TGTGCCAGCAGCTTAGCGTGGAAGGGGACTAGCGGACGCACAGATACGCAGTATTTT.

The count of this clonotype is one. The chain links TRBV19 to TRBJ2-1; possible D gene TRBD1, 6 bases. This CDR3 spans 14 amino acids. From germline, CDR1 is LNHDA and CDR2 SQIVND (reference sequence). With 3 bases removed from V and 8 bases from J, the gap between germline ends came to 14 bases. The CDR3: CASSIALQGHEQFF. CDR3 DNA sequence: TGTGCCAGTAGTATCGCGCTACAGGGCCATGAGCAGTTCTTC.

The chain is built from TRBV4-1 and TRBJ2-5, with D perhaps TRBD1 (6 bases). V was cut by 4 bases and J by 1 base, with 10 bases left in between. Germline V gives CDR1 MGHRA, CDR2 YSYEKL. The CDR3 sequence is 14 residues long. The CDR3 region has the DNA TGCGCCAGCAGCCCGGGCAGGGGCCAAGAGACCCAGTACTTC. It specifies CASSPGRGQETQYF.

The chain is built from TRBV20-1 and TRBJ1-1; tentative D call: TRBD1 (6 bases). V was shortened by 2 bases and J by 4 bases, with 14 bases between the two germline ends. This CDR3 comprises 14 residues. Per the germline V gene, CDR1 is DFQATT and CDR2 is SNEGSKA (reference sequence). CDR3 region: CSARSNRVGTEAFF. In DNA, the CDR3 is TGCAGTGCTAGAAGCAACAGGGTGGGCACTGAAGCTTTCTTT.